This T cell receptor (beta chain) was captured by sequencing in a study of graft-versus-host responses after intestinal transplantation. Study details: Recipients obtained multivisceral, liver-intestinal, or isolated intestinal transplants. Anti-thymocyte globulin served as induction for all recipients, who then took tacrolimus and steroids for three to four years.

Study results and caveats: Allografts carried high graft-versus-host to host-versus-graft clonal ratios in patients having graft-donor T cell macrochimerism. Early after transplant, HvG declines were associated with peak levels of circulating GvH clones.

This clone was detected only once. The antigen remains undetermined. Profiling relied on immunoSEQ multiplex PCR, and the TCRdb table lists in-frame clones only, not all of them. The sample lists about 90,000 clones; roughly 92% were seen once. Germline CDR1 and CDR2: SGHAT and FQDESV (reference sequence). Trimming stripped 4 bases from V and 0 bases from J, with 5 bases between. The CDR3 sequence is 13 residues long. The sequence came from a human donor who received an intestinal transplant. The V gene is TRBV11-1, the J gene TRBJ2-3; unclear D gene. The sequences come from unstimulated CD4+ T cells sorted from spleen or lymph node cells, collected before intestinal transplant. Written as DNA, the CDR3 is TGTGCCAGCAGCTCGGACAGCACAGATACGCAGTATTTT. This translates into CASSSDSTDTQYF.